One T cell receptor beta chain is described in this entry. The antigen is undetermined. Researchers barred patients who had uncontrolled infection, other autoimmune disease, pregnancy or lactation. Fresh peripheral blood, 8 to 10 ml, was the source of the PBMCs. The CDR3 is 12 amino acids. Between the trimmed V and J ends, which lost 5 bases and 5 bases, there was a span of 10 bases. Germline V lookup: CDR1 LNHNV, CDR2 YYDKDF (reference sequence). The sample is drawn from a study of T cells in Graves' hyperthyroidism and ophthalmopathy. Notes on the study in general: Most thyroid clonotypes expanded above 0.001 were also detected in blood.

Using RNA transcripts as the source, TCR beta CDR3 regions were amplified. HTBI primers were the set used in a first-round RT-PCR of the TCR CDR3. TCRdb used MiXCR to reprocess the multiplex PCR reads, holding one entry per CDR3 protein. The table shows about 59,000 distinct CDR3 sequences, with approximately 57% occurring only once. The TCR comes from a woman aged 60 to 75 with Graves' ophthalmopathy. Source material: blood. The chain couples TRBV15 to TRBJ2-7, with D unclear. Here the CDR3 reads CATSGSENEQYF. The CDR3 DNA follows: TGTGCCACCAGCGGATCGGAAAACGAGCAGTACTTC.